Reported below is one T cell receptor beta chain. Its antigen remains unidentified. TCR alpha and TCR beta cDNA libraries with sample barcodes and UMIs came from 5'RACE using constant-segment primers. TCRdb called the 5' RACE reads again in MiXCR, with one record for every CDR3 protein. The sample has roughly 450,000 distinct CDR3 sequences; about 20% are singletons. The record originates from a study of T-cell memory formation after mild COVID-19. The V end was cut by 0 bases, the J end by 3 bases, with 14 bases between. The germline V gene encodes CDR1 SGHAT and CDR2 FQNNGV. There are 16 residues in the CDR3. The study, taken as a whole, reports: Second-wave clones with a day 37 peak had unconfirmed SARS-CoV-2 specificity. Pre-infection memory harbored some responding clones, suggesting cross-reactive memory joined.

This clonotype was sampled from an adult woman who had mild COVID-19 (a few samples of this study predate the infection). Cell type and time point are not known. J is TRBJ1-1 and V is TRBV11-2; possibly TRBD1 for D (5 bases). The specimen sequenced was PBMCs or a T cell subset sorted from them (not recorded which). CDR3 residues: CASSLDLWGRDTEAFF. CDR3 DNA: TGTGCCAGCAGCTTAGATCTCTGGGGGAGGGACACTGAAGCTTTCTTT.